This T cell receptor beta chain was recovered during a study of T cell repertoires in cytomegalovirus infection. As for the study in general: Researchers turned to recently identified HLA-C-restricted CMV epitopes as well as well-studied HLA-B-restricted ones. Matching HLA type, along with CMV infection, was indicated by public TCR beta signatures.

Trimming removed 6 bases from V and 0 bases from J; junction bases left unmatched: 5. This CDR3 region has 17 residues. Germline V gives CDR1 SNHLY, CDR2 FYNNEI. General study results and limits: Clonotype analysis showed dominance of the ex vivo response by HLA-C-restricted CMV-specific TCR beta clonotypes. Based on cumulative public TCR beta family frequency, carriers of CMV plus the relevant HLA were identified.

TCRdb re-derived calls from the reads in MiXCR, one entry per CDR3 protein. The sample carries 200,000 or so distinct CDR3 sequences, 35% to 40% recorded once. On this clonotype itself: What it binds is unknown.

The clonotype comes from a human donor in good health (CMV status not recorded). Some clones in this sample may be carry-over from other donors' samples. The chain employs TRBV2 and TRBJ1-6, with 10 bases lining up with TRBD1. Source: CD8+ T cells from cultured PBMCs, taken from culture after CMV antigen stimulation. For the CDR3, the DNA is TGTGCCAGCAGCGTAGGACAGGGGGTCTCCTATAATTCACCCCTCCACTTT. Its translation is CASSVGQGVSYNSPLHF.